A selection of T cell receptor beta chains follows, all from one sample in a study of shared clonotypes between healthy human individuals. TCRdb's table, derived via immunoSEQ multiplex PCR, lists solely in-frame clones and lacks some. The sample has about 1.9 million clones, about 94% seen once; the top ten hold under 2%. The sample taken for sequencing was naive CD8+ T cells from PBMCs. These receptors all stem from a young man in good health. Some clones in this sample may be carry-over from other donors' samples. CDR3s include the opening cysteine and the closing phenylalanine or tryptophan. The D gene is left open where the match is weak. Size values are once, few and many counts, or a class for expanded clones, and some rows have none.

D gene: NA; clone size: NA; J gene: TRBJ1-3; V gene: TRBV7-9; CDR3 protein: CASRPPQGGTGNTIYF; CDR3 DNA: TGTGCCAGCAGACCACCCCAAGGGGGGACTGGAAACACCATATATTTT
D gene: TRBD2; clone size: NA; J gene: TRBJ2-7; V gene: TRBV15; CDR3 protein: CATSRPTGLAGFPYEQYF; CDR3 DNA: TGTGCCACCAGCAGACCCACCGGACTAGCGGGATTTCCCTACGAGCAGTACTTC
D gene: NA; clone size: few; J gene: TRBJ1-1; V gene: TRBV5-1; CDR3 protein: CASSRGGTEAFF; CDR3 DNA: TGCGCCAGCAGCCGCGGAGGGACTGAAGCTTTCTTT
D gene: NA; clone size: NA; J gene: TRBJ2-1; V gene: TRBV28; CDR3 protein: CASSFPSNGFNEQFF; CDR3 DNA: TGTGCCAGCAGTTTTCCCTCCAATGGGTTCAATGAGCAGTTCTTC
D gene: NA; clone size: few; J gene: TRBJ1-1; V gene: TRBV7-2; CDR3 protein: CASSSRTGNTEAFF; CDR3 DNA: TGTGCCAGCAGCTCTAGGACGGGGAACACTGAAGCTTTCTTT
D gene: NA; clone size: few; J gene: TRBJ1-1; V gene: TRBV19; CDR3 protein: CASSIPIGGRTEAFF; CDR3 DNA: TGTGCCAGTAGTATTCCCATCGGGGGGCGAACTGAAGCTTTCTTT
D gene: TRBD1; clone size: NA; J gene: TRBJ2-3; V gene: TRBV28; CDR3 protein: CASSPRQGGTDTQYF; CDR3 DNA: TGTGCCAGCAGTCCTCGACAGGGGGGGACAGATACGCAGTATTTT
D gene: NA; clone size: NA; J gene: TRBJ2-1; V gene: TRBV29-1; CDR3 protein: CSVSQVINEQFF; CDR3 DNA: TGCAGCGTTTCACAGGTGATCAATGAGCAGTTCTTC
D gene: NA; clone size: NA; J gene: TRBJ2-5; V gene: TRBV4-2; CDR3 protein: CASSQGEAGPETQYF; CDR3 DNA: TGTGCCAGCAGCCAAGGGGAGGCGGGACCGGAGACCCAGTACTTC
D gene: NA; clone size: few; J gene: TRBJ1-5; V gene: TRBV27; CDR3 protein: CATWGGGQPQHF; CDR3 DNA: TGTGCCACCTGGGGGGGCGGGCAGCCCCAGCATTTT
D gene: TRBD2; clone size: NA; J gene: TRBJ2-1; V gene: TRBV5-1; CDR3 protein: CASSPEGREQFF; CDR3 DNA: TGCGCCAGCAGCCCAGAAGGGAGGGAACAGTTCTTC
D gene: TRBD1; clone size: NA; J gene: TRBJ2-7; V gene: TRBV7-9; CDR3 protein: CASSYRGLNEQYF; CDR3 DNA: TGTGCCAGCAGTTACAGGGGGCTAAACGAGCAGTACTTC
D gene: TRBD1; clone size: NA; J gene: TRBJ2-3; V gene: TRBV5-1; CDR3 protein: CASSLRGPDTQYF; CDR3 DNA: TGCGCCAGCAGCTTGAGGGGGCCAGATACGCAGTATTTT
D gene: NA; clone size: NA; J gene: TRBJ2-1; V gene: TRBV4-1; CDR3 protein: CASSRDNEQFF; CDR3 DNA: TGCGCCAGCAGCCGAGACAATGAGCAGTTCTTC
D gene: NA; clone size: few; J gene: TRBJ1-5; V gene: TRBV28; CDR3 protein: CASRTVYSNQPQHF; CDR3 DNA: TGTGCCAGCCGGACAGTTTATAGCAATCAGCCCCAGCATTTT
D gene: TRBD1; clone size: NA; J gene: TRBJ2-7; V gene: TRBV2; CDR3 protein: CASDRTGSDEQYF; CDR3 DNA: TGTGCCAGCGACAGGACAGGGTCGGACGAGCAGTACTTC
D gene: NA; clone size: NA; J gene: TRBJ1-2; V gene: TRBV19; CDR3 protein: CASSIDGGPRSGYTF; CDR3 DNA: TGTGCCAGTAGTATCGACGGGGGGCCCCGGTCGGGCTACACCTTC
D gene: NA; clone size: NA; J gene: TRBJ2-1; V gene: TRBV29-1; CDR3 protein: CSAWTKTYNEQFF; CDR3 DNA: TGCAGCGCCTGGACTAAAACCTACAATGAGCAGTTCTTC
D gene: TRBD1; clone size: NA; J gene: TRBJ2-7; V gene: TRBV7-3; CDR3 protein: CASSSGQGGGEQYF; CDR3 DNA: TGTGCCAGCAGTTCCGGACAGGGTGGGGGAGAGCAGTACTTC
D gene: NA; clone size: NA; J gene: TRBJ2-7; V gene: TRBV4-3; CDR3 protein: CASSQDPGVQYF; CDR3 DNA: TGCGCCAGCAGCCAAGATCCCGGGGTGCAGTACTTC
D gene: TRBD1; clone size: NA; J gene: TRBJ2-1; V gene: TRBV10-2; CDR3 protein: CASRDRGRNEQFF; CDR3 DNA: TGCGCCAGCAGAGACAGGGGGCGCAATGAGCAGTTCTTC
D gene: TRBD2; clone size: NA; J gene: TRBJ2-7; V gene: TRBV6-5; CDR3 protein: CASREGSSYEQYF; CDR3 DNA: TGTGCCAGCCGGGAGGGTAGCTCCTACGAGCAGTACTTC
D gene: NA; clone size: NA; J gene: TRBJ2-5; V gene: TRBV7-8; CDR3 protein: CASSSRATYQETQYF; CDR3 DNA: TGTGCCAGCAGCTCGCGGGCGACCTACCAAGAGACCCAGTACTTC
D gene: TRBD2; clone size: NA; J gene: TRBJ2-2; V gene: TRBV11-3; CDR3 protein: CASSGRGSGSPGELFF; CDR3 DNA: TGTGCCAGCAGCGGCCGGGGTAGCGGGAGTCCCGGGGAGCTGTTTTTT
D gene: NA; clone size: NA; J gene: TRBJ1-2; V gene: TRBV7-9; CDR3 protein: CASSSRTDYGYTF; CDR3 DNA: TGTGCCAGCAGCTCCCGGACAGACTATGGCTACACCTTC
D gene: NA; clone size: once; J gene: TRBJ2-1; V gene: TRBV9; CDR3 protein: CASSVGVRSEQFF; CDR3 DNA: TGTGCCAGCAGCGTAGGGGTCAGAAGTGAGCAGTTCTTC
D gene: TRBD1; clone size: once; J gene: TRBJ2-1; V gene: TRBV19; CDR3 protein: CASSATGGVYNEQFF; CDR3 DNA: TGTGCCAGTAGTGCCACAGGGGGCGTCTACAATGAGCAGTTCTTC
D gene: NA; clone size: NA; J gene: TRBJ1-2; V gene: TRBV10-3; CDR3 protein: CAISDDGRSNYGYTF; CDR3 DNA: TGTGCCATCAGTGACGACGGTCGATCTAACTATGGCTACACCTTC
D gene: NA; clone size: NA; J gene: TRBJ1-1; V gene: TRBV27; CDR3 protein: CASRDPEMNTEAFF; CDR3 DNA: TGTGCCAGCAGGGATCCAGAGATGAACACTGAAGCTTTCTTT
D gene: TRBD2; clone size: NA; J gene: TRBJ2-7; V gene: TRBV18; CDR3 protein: CASSTPSGSSYEQYF; CDR3 DNA: TGTGCCAGCTCAACCCCTAGCGGGAGCTCCTACGAGCAGTACTTC
D gene: NA; clone size: NA; J gene: TRBJ2-3; V gene: TRBV5-4; CDR3 protein: CASSYGPEADTQYF; CDR3 DNA: TGTGCCAGCAGCTACGGGCCCGAGGCTGATACGCAGTATTTT
D gene: NA; clone size: NA; J gene: TRBJ2-7; V gene: TRBV9; CDR3 protein: CASSVGSSYEQYF; CDR3 DNA: TGTGCCAGCAGCGTTGGGTCCTCCTACGAGCAGTACTTC
D gene: TRBD1; clone size: NA; J gene: TRBJ1-2; V gene: TRBV19; CDR3 protein: CASSIVGTGVGYTF; CDR3 DNA: TGTGCCAGTAGTATAGTCGGGACAGGGGTTGGCTACACCTTC
D gene: TRBD2; clone size: NA; J gene: TRBJ2-7; V gene: TRBV11-2; CDR3 protein: CASSILAGEGSEQYF; CDR3 DNA: TGTGCCAGCAGCATTTTAGCGGGAGAAGGGTCCGAGCAGTACTTC
D gene: NA; clone size: NA; J gene: TRBJ1-2; V gene: TRBV7-9; CDR3 protein: CASSLEVYGYTF; CDR3 DNA: TGTGCCAGCAGCTTAGAAGTCTATGGCTACACCTTC
D gene: NA; clone size: NA; J gene: TRBJ2-3; V gene: TRBV5-6; CDR3 protein: CASSLYGLADTQYF; CDR3 DNA: TGTGCCAGCAGCTTGTATGGCTTGGCAGATACGCAGTATTTT
D gene: NA; clone size: NA; J gene: TRBJ1-2; V gene: TRBV4-3; CDR3 protein: CASSQERRGFYGYTF; CDR3 DNA: TGCGCCAGCAGCCAAGAGCGAAGGGGGTTTTATGGCTACACCTTC
D gene: TRBD2; clone size: NA; J gene: TRBJ2-1; V gene: TRBV6-5; CDR3 protein: CASSYGGDEQFF; CDR3 DNA: TGTGCCAGCAGTTATGGGGGGGATGAGCAGTTCTTC
D gene: NA; clone size: NA; J gene: TRBJ2-1; V gene: TRBV7-9; CDR3 protein: CASSGPYNEQFF; CDR3 DNA: TGTGCCAGCTCTGGGCCCTACAATGAGCAGTTCTTC
D gene: NA; clone size: few; J gene: TRBJ2-2; V gene: TRBV7-9; CDR3 protein: CASVHREPDTGELFF; CDR3 DNA: TGTGCCAGCGTACATCGGGAGCCGGACACCGGGGAGCTGTTTTTT
D gene: NA; clone size: NA; J gene: TRBJ2-1; V gene: TRBV11-2; CDR3 protein: CASSPGNEQFF; CDR3 DNA: TGTGCCAGCAGCCCGGGGAATGAGCAGTTCTTC
D gene: NA; clone size: NA; J gene: TRBJ2-6; V gene: TRBV28; CDR3 protein: CASSLFQGSGANVLTF; CDR3 DNA: TGTGCCAGCAGTTTATTCCAGGGGTCTGGGGCCAACGTCCTGACTTTC
D gene: NA; clone size: NA; J gene: TRBJ2-1; V gene: TRBV18; CDR3 protein: CASSPRNQGYNEQFF; CDR3 DNA: TGTGCCAGCTCACCGCGAAATCAGGGGTACAATGAGCAGTTCTTC
D gene: NA; clone size: NA; J gene: TRBJ2-7; V gene: TRBV27; CDR3 protein: CASSKPGTGYYEQYF; CDR3 DNA: TGTGCCAGCAGCAAACCCGGGACGGGCTACTACGAGCAGTACTTC
D gene: NA; clone size: once; J gene: TRBJ2-3; V gene: TRBV2; CDR3 protein: CASSEQGAKDTQYF; CDR3 DNA: TGTGCCAGCAGTGAGCAGGGTGCAAAAGATACGCAGTATTTT
D gene: NA; clone size: NA; J gene: TRBJ1-1; V gene: TRBV6-5; CDR3 protein: CASSFGREAFF; CDR3 DNA: TGTGCCAGCAGCTTCGGGAGAGAAGCTTTCTTT
D gene: NA; clone size: NA; J gene: TRBJ2-3; V gene: TRBV28; CDR3 protein: CASSFVRSGADTQYF; CDR3 DNA: TGTGCCAGCAGTTTTGTCAGGAGCGGCGCAGATACGCAGTATTTT
D gene: NA; clone size: NA; J gene: TRBJ1-4; V gene: TRBV28; CDR3 protein: CASSPPQDLPTNEKLFF; CDR3 DNA: TGTGCCAGCAGCCCCCCCCAGGACCTCCCAACTAATGAAAAACTGTTTTTT
D gene: TRBD2; clone size: NA; J gene: TRBJ2-7; V gene: TRBV6-6; CDR3 protein: CASSYGEGLLAYEQYF; CDR3 DNA: TGTGCCAGCAGTTACGGGGAGGGCTTGTTGGCCTACGAGCAGTACTTC
D gene: TRBD1; clone size: NA; J gene: TRBJ2-3; V gene: TRBV7-6; CDR3 protein: CASSLVVPGQGWTDTQYF; CDR3 DNA: TGTGCCAGCAGCTTAGTGGTCCCGGGACAGGGGTGGACAGATACGCAGTATTTT
D gene: NA; clone size: once; J gene: TRBJ2-3; V gene: TRBV5-4; CDR3 protein: CASSLGRGGGDTQYF; CDR3 DNA: TGTGCCAGCAGCTTGGGACGGGGAGGAGGAGATACGCAGTATTTT
D gene: NA; clone size: NA; J gene: TRBJ1-1; V gene: TRBV25-1; CDR3 protein: CASGNLKAEAFF; CDR3 DNA: TGTGCCAGCGGAAATTTAAAGGCGGAAGCTTTCTTT
D gene: TRBD2; clone size: NA; J gene: TRBJ2-7; V gene: TRBV7-9; CDR3 protein: CASSQGLAGGEQYF; CDR3 DNA: TGTGCCAGCAGCCAAGGACTAGCGGGAGGCGAGCAGTACTTC
D gene: NA; clone size: NA; J gene: TRBJ1-2; V gene: TRBV25-1; CDR3 protein: CASSDITSKGYGYTF; CDR3 DNA: TGTGCCAGCAGTGATATAACGTCTAAGGGGTATGGCTACACCTTC
D gene: NA; clone size: NA; J gene: TRBJ2-1; V gene: TRBV27; CDR3 protein: CASSLSGSNEQFF; CDR3 DNA: TGTGCCAGCAGTTTGTCTGGATCCAATGAGCAGTTCTTC